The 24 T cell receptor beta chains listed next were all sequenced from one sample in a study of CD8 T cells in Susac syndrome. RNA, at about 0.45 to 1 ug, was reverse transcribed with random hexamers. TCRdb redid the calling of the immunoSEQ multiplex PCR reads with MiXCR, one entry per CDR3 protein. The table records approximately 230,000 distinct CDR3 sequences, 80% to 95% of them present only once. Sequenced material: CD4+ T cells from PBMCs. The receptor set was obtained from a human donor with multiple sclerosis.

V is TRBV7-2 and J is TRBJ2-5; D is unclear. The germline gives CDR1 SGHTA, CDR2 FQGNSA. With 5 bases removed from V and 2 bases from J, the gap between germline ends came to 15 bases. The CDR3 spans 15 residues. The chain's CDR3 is CASSPQITAQETQYF. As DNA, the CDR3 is TGTGCCAGCAGCCCTCAGATCACAGCGCAAGAGACCCAGTACTTC.

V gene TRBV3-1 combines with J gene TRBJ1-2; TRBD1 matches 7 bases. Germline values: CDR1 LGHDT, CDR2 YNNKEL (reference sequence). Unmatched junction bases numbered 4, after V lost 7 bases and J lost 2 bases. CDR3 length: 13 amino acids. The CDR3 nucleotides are TGTGCCAGCACCCCAGGGGGGAACTATGGCTACACCTTC. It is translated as CASTPGGNYGYTF.

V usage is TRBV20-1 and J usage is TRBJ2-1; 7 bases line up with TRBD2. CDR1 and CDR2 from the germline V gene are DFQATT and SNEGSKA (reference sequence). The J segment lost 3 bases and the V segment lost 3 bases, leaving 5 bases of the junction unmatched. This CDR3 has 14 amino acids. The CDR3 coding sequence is TGCAGTGCTAGTTCTAGCGGATTCTACAATGAGCAGTTCTTC. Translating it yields CSASSSGFYNEQFF.

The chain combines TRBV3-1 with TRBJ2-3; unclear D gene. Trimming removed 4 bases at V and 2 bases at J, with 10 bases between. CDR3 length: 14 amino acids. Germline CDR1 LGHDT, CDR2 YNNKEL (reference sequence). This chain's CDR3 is CASSLASATDTQYF. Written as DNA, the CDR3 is TGTGCCAGCAGCCTGGCGAGCGCCACAGATACGCAGTATTTT.

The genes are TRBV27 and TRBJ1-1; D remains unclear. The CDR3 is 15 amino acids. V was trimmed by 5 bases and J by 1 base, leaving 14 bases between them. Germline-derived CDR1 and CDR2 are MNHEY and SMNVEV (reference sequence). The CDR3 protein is CASSPPDRRNTEAFF. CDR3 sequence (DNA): TGTGCCAGCAGTCCCCCGGACCGCCGGAACACTGAAGCTTTCTTT.

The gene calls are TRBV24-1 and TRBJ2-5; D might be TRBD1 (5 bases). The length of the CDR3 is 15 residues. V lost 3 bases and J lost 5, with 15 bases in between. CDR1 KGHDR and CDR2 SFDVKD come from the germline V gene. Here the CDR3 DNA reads TGTGCCACCAGTGATGGTAGGGGCGCATCGGAGACCCAGTACTTC. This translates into CATSDGRGASETQYF.

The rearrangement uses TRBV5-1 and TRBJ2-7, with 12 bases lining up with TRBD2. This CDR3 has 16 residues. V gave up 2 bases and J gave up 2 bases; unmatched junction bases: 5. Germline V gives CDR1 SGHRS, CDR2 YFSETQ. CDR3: CASSFPRTSGTYEQYV. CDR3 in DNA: TGCGCCAGCAGCTTCCCTCGGACTAGCGGGACCTACGAGCAGTACGTC.

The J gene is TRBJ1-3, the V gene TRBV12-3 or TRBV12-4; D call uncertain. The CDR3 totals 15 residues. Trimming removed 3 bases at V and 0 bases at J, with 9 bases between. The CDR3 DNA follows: TGTGCCAGCAGTTTTTTTGCCACCTCTGGAAACACCATATATTTT. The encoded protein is CASSFFATSGNTIYF.

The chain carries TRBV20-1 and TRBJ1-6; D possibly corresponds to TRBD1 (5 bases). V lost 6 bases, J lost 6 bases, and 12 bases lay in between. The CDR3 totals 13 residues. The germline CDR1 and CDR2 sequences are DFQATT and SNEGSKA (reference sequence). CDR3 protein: CSAEGQGNSPLHF. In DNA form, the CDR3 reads TGCAGTGCCGAGGGGCAGGGTAATTCACCCCTCCACTTT.

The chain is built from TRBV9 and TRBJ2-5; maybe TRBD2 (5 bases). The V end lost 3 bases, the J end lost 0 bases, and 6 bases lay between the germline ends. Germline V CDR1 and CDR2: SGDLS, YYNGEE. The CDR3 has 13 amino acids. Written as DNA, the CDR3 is TGTGCCAGCAGCGCGGGGTACCAAGAGACCCAGTACTTC. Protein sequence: CASSAGYQETQYF.

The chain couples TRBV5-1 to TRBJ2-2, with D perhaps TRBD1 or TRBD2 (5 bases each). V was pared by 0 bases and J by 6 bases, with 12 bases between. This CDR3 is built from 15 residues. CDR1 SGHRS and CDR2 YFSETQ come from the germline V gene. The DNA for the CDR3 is TGCGCCAGCAGCTTGGGAGGGGCCGGAGCCGGGGAGCTGTTTTTT. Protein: CASSLGGAGAGELFF.

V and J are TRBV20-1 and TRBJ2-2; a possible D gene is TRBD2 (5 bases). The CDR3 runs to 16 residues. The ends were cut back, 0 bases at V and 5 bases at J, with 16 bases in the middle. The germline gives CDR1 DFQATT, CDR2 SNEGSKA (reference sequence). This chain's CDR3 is CSARDAAQSGTGELFF. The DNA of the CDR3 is TGCAGTGCTAGAGACGCGGCCCAGTCGGGGACCGGGGAGCTGTTTTTT.

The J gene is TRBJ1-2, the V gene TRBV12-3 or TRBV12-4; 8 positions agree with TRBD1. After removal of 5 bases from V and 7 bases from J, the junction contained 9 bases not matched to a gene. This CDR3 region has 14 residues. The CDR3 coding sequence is TGTGCCAGCAGTCCTATCCAGGGGGCCGGTGGCTACACCTTC. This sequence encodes CASSPIQGAGGYTF.

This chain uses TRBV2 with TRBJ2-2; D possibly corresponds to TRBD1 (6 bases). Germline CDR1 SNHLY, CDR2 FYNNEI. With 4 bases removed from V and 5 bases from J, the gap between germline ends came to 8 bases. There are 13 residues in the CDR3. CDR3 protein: CASSGQVTGELFF. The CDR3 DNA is TGTGCCAGCAGTGGACAGGTGACCGGGGAGCTGTTTTTT. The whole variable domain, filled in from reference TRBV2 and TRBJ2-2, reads EPEVTQTPSHQVTQMGQEVILRCVPISNHLYFYWYRQILGQKVEFLVSFYNNEISEKSEIFDDQFSVERPDGSNFTLKIRSTKLEDSAMYFCASSGQVTGELFFGEGSRLTVL.

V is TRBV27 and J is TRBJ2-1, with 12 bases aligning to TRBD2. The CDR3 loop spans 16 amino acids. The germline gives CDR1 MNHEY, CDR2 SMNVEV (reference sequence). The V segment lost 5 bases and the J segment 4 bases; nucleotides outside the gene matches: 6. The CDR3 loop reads CASSGTSGYNYNEQFF. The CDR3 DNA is TGTGCCAGCAGTGGGACTAGCGGGTACAATTACAATGAGCAGTTCTTC.

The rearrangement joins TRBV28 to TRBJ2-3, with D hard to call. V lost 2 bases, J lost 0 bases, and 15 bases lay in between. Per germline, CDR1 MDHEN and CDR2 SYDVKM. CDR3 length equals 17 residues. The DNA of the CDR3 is TGTGCCAGCAGTTTAATAGCATTTAGATCTAGCACAGATACGCAGTATTTT. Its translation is CASSLIAFRSSTDTQYF.

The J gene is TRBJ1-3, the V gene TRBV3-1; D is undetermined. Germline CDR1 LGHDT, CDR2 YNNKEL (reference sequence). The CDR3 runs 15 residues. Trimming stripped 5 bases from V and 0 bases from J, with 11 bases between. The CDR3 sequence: CASSKGVGSGNTIYF. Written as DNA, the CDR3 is TGTGCCAGCAGCAAAGGAGTTGGCTCTGGAAACACCATATATTTT.

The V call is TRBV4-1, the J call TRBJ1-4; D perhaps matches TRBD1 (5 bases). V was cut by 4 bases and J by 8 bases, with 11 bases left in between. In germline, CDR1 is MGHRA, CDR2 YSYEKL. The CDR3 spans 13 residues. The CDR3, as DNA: TGCGCCAGCAGCCGACAGCCCCGGGAAAAACTGTTTTTT. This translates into CASSRQPREKLFF.

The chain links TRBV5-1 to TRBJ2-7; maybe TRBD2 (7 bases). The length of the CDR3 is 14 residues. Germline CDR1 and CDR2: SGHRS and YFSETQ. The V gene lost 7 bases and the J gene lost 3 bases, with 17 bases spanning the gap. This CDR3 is CASAPRGALYEQYF. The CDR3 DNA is TGCGCCAGCGCTCCACGGGGGGCACTCTACGAGCAGTACTTC. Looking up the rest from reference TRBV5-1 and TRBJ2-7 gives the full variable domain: KAGVTQTPRYLIKTRGQQVTLSCSPISGHRSVSWYQQTPGQGLQFLFEYFSETQRNKGNFPGRFSGRQFSNSRSEMNVSTLELGDSALYLCASAPRGALYEQYFGPGTRLTVT.

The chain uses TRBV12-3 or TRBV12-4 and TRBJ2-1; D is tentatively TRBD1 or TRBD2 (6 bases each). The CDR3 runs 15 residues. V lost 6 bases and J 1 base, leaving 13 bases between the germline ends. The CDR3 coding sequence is TGTGCCAGCAGCTACTCGGGGGCGTCCTACAATGAGCAGTTCTTC. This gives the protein CASSYSGASYNEQFF.

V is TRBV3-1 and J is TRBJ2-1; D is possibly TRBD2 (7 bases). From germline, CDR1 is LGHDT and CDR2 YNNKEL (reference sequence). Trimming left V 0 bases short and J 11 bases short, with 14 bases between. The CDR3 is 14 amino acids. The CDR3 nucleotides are TGTGCCAGCAGCCAAGATTCAAAGGGGGGGCAGCAGTTCTTC. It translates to CASSQDSKGGQQFF.

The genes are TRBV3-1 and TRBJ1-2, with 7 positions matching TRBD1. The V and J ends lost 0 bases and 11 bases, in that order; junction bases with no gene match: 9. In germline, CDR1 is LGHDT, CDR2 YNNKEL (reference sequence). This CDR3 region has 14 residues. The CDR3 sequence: CASSQDLGRGIYTF. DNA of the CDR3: TGTGCCAGCAGCCAAGATCTGGGCAGGGGGATTTACACCTTC.

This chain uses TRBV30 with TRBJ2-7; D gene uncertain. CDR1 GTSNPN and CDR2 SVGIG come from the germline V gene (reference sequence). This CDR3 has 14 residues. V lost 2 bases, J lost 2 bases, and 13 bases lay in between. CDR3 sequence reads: CAWSKGHPPYEQYV. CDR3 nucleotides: TGTGCCTGGAGTAAGGGCCACCCTCCCTACGAGCAGTACGTC.

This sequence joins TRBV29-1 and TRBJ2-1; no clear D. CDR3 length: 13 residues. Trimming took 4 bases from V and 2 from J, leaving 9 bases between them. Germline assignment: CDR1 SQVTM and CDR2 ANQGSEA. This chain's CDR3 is CSVGAGTYNEQFF. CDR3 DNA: TGCAGCGTTGGGGCAGGCACCTACAATGAGCAGTTCTTC.